This TCR beta chain was sequenced in a study of shared clonotypes between healthy human individuals. The germline gives CDR1 SGDLS, CDR2 YYNGEE. Trimming took 3 bases from V and 5 from J, leaving 9 bases between them. This CDR3 has 13 residues. Measured with immunoSEQ multiplex PCR; TCRdb has only the in-frame clones, and not every one. The data contain roughly 1.5 million clones, approximately 98% of them seen just once; the ten biggest clones take up about 0.45%. The sequence came from a man aged 25-45 years in good health. Sequencing was done on a sample of naive CD4+ T cells sorted from blood. Specified subset: CD45RA+ positively selected. The V and J genes are TRBV9 and TRBJ1-5; D is unresolved. The CDR3 reads CASSAATDQPQHF. The CDR3 nucleotides read TGTGCCAGCAGCGCTGCAACGGATCAGCCCCAGCATTTT.